This TCR beta chain was profiled in a study of T cells in Graves' hyperthyroidism and ophthalmopathy. Background on the study: Prior to any treatment, at the point of initial diagnosis, peripheral blood was collected. Study-wide findings and caveats: Expanded thyroid clonotypes (above 0.001) were mostly also found in blood.

The source material, RNA transcripts, was used to amplify TCR beta CDR3 regions. When the TCR CDR3 underwent first-round RT-PCR, the HTBI primer set was used. From the multiplex PCR reads, TCRdb called clonotypes with MiXCR, one entry per CDR3 protein. The data contain hundreds of thousands of distinct CDR3 sequences, 20% of them seen just once; the ten biggest clones take up over 30%. This clonotype has more than one count but fewer than ten. Its specificity is not known. The ends were cut back, 7 bases at V and 4 bases at J, with 10 bases in the middle. CDR3 length equals 12 residues. A Clinical Activity Score of at least 3, a NOSPECS grade of at least 4 and a duration under 3 months were recorded in the ophthalmopathy patients. Based on clinical symptoms, serum thyroxine and TRAb, thyroid ultrasound and orbital computed tomography, diagnoses were reached.

The sample comprised blood. The V and J genes are TRBV12-3 or TRBV12-4 and TRBJ1-2; no firm D call. This receptor was taken from a man aged 30-40 years with Graves' ophthalmopathy. The CDR3 sequence: CASTSDLYGYTF. In DNA, the CDR3 is TGTGCCAGCACATCCGACCTCTATGGCTACACCTTC.